These 2 T cell receptor beta chains share one sample of origin, sequenced in a study of blood T cells in healthy people across ages. Using a J-beta primer mix together with a sample-barcoded 5' primer, a second PCR was run for about 6 to 11 cycles. TCRdb re-derived calls from the 5' RACE reads in MiXCR, one entry per CDR3 protein. The table records some 900,000 distinct CDR3 sequences, about 48% of them present only once. Sequencing was done on a sample of blood. The source is a man aged 25-45 years in good health.

The CDR3 sequence is CATSDHRGSQFF. In nucleotides, the CDR3 is TGTGCCACCAGTGATCATAGGGGATCCCAGTTCTTC. J is TRBJ2-1 and V is TRBV24-1; the D gene is possibly TRBD1 (5 bases). The CDR3 totals 12 residues. CDR1 is KGHDR, CDR2 SFDVKD, per germline. Trimming took off 3 bases at V and 13 bases at J, with 12 bases between the two ends.

V is TRBV5-6 and J is TRBJ2-5, with 7 bases matching TRBD1. The length of the CDR3 is 16 residues. Germline trimming cut 4 bases from V and 5 bases from J; bases unmatched to any gene: 14. Germline V gene sequence: CDR1 SGHDT, CDR2 YYEEEE. CDR3 DNA sequence: TGTGCCAGCAGCGGATCACAGGGGCCGGGTGATGAGACCCAGTACTTC. This gives the protein CASSGSQGPGDETQYF.